This passage covers 3 T cell receptor beta chains from one sample sequenced in a study of T cells after yellow fever vaccination. Using its own MiXCR run on the 5' RACE reads, TCRdb lists one record per CDR3 protein. The sample holds some 560,000 distinct CDR3 sequences, less than 20% seen once. The sequences come from PBMCs, collected less than 6 days after the first yellow fever vaccination. These receptors were obtained from a man aged 18 to 35 who received the YFV17D yellow fever vaccine.

The V and J genes are TRBV11-1 and TRBJ2-3; 14 nucleotides line up with TRBD2. The V gene end was trimmed by 3 bases and the J gene end by 7 bases; junction bases not matched to a gene: 6. Germline V gives CDR1 SGHAT, CDR2 FQDESV (reference sequence). This CDR3 is 16 amino acids long. This CDR3 reads CASSLTSGGAWNTQYF. CDR3 sequence (DNA): TGTGCCAGCAGCTTGACTAGCGGGGGGGCCTGGAATACGCAGTATTTT.

This clonotype occurred a few times. The CDR3 protein is CASTDRAYEQYF. The CDR3 DNA reads as TGTGCCAGCACGGACAGAGCCTACGAGCAGTACTTC. V and J are TRBV7-9 and TRBJ2-7; TRBD1 is a possible D gene (6 bases). V was pared by 7 bases and J by 2 bases, with 9 bases between. The CDR3 contains 12 residues. The germline V gene encodes CDR1 SEHNR and CDR2 FQNEAQ (reference sequence).

This clonotype was detected a few times. The V call is TRBV4-1, the J call TRBJ2-3, with a possible D match to TRBD2 (6 bases). Germline CDR1 and CDR2: MGHRA and YSYEKL. The length of the CDR3 is 16 residues. The germline V and J ends were trimmed by 2 bases and 3 bases, with 15 bases remaining between them. The CDR3 region has the DNA TGCGCCAGCAGCCAACTAGCCGGGGGACGAACAGATACGCAGTATTTT. Translating it yields CASSQLAGGRTDTQYF.